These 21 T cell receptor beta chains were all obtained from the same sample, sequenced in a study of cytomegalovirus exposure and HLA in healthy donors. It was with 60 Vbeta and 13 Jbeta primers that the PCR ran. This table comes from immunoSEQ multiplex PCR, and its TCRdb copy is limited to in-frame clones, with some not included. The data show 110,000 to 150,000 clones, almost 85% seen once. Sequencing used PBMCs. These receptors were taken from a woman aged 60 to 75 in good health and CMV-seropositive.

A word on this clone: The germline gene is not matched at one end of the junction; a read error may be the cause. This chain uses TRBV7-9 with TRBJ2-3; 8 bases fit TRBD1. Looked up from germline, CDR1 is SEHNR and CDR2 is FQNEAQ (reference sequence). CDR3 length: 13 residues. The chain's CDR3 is CAGRGRYTDTQYF. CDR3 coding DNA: TGTGCCGGCAGGGGGCGGTACACAGATACGCAGTATTTT. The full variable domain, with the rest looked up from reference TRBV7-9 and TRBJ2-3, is DTGVSQNPRHKITKRGQNVTFRCDPISEHNRLYWYRQTLGQGPEFLTYFQNEAQLEKSRLLSDRFSAERPKGSFSTLEIQRTEQGDSAMYLCAGRGRYTDTQYFGPGTRLTVL.

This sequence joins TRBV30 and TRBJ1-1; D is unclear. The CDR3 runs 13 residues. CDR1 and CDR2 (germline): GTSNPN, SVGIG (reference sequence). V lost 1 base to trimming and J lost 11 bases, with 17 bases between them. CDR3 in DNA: TGTGCCTGGAGTGACGCCCCCACTGTTTCGGCTTTCTTT. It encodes CAWSDAPTVSAFF.

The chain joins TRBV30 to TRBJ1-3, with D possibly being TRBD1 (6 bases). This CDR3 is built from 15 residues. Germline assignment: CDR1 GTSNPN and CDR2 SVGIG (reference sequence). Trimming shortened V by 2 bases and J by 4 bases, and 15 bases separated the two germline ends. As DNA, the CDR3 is TGTGCCTGGAGTACCACGACAGGTGGGGGAAACACCATATATTTT. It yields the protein CAWSTTTGGGNTIYF.

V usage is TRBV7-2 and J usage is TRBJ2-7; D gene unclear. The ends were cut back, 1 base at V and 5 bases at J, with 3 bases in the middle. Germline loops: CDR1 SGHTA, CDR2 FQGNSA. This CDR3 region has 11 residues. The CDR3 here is CASSLGDEQYF. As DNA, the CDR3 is TGTGCCAGCAGCTTAGGCGACGAGCAGTACTTC.

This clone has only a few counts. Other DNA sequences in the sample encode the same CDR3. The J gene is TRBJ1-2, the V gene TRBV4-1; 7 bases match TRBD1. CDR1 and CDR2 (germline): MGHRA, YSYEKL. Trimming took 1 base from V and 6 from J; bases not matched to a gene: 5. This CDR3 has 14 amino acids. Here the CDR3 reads CASSQVRGLDGYTF. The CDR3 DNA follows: TGCGCCAGCAGCCAAGTGAGGGGGCTGGATGGCTACACCTTC.

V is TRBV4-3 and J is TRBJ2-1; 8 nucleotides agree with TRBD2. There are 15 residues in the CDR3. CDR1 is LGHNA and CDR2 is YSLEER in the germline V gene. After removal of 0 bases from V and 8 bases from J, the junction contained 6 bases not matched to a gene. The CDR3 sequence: CASSQEKREWDEQFF. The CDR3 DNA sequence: TGCGCCAGCAGCCAAGAAAAGCGGGAGTGGGATGAGCAGTTCTTC.

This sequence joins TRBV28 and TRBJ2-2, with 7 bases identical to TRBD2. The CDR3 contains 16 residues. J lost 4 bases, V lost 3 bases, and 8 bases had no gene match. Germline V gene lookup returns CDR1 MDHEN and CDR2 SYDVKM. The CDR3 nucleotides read TGTGCCAGCAGTTTCCCGTACGGGAGGCGCACCGGGGAGCTGTTTTTT. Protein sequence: CASSFPYGRRTGELFF.

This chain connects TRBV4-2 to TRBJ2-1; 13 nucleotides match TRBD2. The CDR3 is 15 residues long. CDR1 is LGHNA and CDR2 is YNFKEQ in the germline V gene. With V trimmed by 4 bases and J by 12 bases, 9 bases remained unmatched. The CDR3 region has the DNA TGTGCCAGCAGCCTCCCCGGACTAGCGGGAGACGGGCAGTTCTTC. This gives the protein CASSLPGLAGDGQFF.

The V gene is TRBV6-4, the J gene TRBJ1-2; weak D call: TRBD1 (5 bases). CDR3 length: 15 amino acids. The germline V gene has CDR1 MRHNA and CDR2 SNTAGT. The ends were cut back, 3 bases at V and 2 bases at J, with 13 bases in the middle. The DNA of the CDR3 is TGTGCCAGCAGTGAGCAGGGAGGGTTAAACTATGGCTACACCTTC. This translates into CASSEQGGLNYGYTF.

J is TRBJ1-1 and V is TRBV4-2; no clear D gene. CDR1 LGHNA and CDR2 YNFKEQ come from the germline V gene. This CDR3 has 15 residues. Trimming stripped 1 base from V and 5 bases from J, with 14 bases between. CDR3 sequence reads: CASSQGGEGFTEAFF. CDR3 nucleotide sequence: TGTGCCAGCAGCCAAGGTGGAGAGGGATTTACTGAAGCTTTCTTT.

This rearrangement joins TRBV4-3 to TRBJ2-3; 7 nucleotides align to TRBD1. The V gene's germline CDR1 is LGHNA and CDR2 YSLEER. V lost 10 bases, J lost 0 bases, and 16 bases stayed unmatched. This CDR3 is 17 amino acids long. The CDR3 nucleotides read TGCGCCACCCATCCCTGGAGAGGGGGCTTTAGCACAGATACGCAGTATTTT. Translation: CATHPWRGGFSTDTQYF.

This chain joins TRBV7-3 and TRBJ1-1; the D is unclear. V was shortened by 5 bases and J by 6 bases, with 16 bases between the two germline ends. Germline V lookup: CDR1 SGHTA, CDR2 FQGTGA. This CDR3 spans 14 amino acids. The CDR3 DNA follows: TGTGCCAGCAGCACCCGACCCGGGAGCCCTGAAGCTTTCTTT. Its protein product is CASSTRPGSPEAFF.

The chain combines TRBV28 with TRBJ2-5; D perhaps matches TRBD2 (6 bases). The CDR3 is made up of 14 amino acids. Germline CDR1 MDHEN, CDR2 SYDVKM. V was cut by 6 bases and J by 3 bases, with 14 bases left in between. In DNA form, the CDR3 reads TGTGCCAGCAGCCAGGCAACGGGGGAAGAGACCCAGTACTTC. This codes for CASSQATGEETQYF.

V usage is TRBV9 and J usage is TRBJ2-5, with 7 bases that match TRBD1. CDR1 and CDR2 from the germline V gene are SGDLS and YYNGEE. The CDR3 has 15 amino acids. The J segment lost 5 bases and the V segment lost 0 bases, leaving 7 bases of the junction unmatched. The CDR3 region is CASSVGGRGWETQYF. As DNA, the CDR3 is TGTGCCAGCAGCGTAGGGGGCAGGGGGTGGGAGACCCAGTACTTC.

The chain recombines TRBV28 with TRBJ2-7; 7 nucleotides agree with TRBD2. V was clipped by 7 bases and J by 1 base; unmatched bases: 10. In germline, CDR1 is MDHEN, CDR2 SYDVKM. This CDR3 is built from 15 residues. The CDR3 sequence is CASTSGLADSYEQYF. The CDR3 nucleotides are TGTGCCAGCACGTCCGGTCTAGCGGATTCCTACGAGCAGTACTTC.

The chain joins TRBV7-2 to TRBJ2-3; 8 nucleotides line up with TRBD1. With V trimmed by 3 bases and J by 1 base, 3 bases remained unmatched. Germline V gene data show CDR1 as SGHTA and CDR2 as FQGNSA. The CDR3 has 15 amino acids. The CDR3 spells CASSLLTGGTDTQYF. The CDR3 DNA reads TGTGCCAGCAGCTTGCTGACAGGGGGCACAGATACGCAGTATTTT.

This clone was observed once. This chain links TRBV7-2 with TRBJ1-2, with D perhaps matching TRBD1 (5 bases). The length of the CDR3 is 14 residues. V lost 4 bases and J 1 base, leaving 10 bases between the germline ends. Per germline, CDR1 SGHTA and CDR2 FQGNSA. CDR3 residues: CASSSDSNNYGYTF. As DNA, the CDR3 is TGTGCCAGCAGCTCCGACAGTAATAACTATGGCTACACCTTC.

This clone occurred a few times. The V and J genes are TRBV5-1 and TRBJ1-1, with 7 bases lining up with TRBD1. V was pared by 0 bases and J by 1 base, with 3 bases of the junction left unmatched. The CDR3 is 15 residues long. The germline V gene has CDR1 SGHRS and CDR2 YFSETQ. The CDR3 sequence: CASSLGDRSNTEAFF. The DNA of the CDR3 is TGCGCCAGCAGCTTGGGGGACAGATCGAACACTGAAGCTTTCTTT. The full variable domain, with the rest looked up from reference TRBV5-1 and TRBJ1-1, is KAGVTQTPRYLIKTRGQQVTLSCSPISGHRSVSWYQQTPGQGLQFLFEYFSETQRNKGNFPGRFSGRQFSNSRSEMNVSTLELGDSALYLCASSLGDRSNTEAFFGQGTRLTVV.

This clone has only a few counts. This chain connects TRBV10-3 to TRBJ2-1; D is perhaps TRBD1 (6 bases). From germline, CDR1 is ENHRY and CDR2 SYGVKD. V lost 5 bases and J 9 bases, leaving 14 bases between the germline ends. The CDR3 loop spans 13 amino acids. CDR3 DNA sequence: TGTGCCATCAGTCCTGGGTGGGACACTGAGCAGTTCTTC. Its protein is CAISPGWDTEQFF.

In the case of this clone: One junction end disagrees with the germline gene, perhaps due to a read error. For the CDR3, the DNA is TGTGCTAGCAGCTTAGTCCTCGGGACTAGCGGGAGGGCCTACAATGAGCAGTTCTTC. As protein: CASSLVLGTSGRAYNEQFF. The chain has TRBV7-7 and TRBJ2-1; TRBD2 matches 16 bases. The CDR3 length is 19 residues. The germline V gene has CDR1 SSHAT and CDR2 FNYEAQ (reference sequence).

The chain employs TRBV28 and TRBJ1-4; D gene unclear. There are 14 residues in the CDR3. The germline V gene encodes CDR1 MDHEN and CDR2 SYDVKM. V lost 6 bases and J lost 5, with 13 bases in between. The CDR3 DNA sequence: TGTGCCAGCAGCTATGGTGTGGAGAATGAAAAACTGTTTTTT. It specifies CASSYGVENEKLFF. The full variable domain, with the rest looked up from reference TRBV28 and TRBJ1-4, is DVKVTQSSRYLVKRTGEKVFLECVQDMDHENMFWYRQDPGLGLRLIYFSYDVKMKEKGDIPEGYSVSREKKERFSLILESASTNQTSMYLCASSYGVENEKLFFGSGTQLSVL.